This T cell receptor beta chain was found in a study of blood T cell repertoires in COVID-19. This clone was recorded once. Per the original methods: Cell counts per sample came from amplifying reference gene primers. This table comes from immunoSEQ multiplex PCR, and its TCRdb copy is limited to in-frame clones, with some not included. V, J and clone size reflect that table, while D and trimming were determined from the DNA. The sample lists about 280,000 clones, around 88% seen once, with 2% to 2.5% in the top ten. Trimming took 5 bases from V and 9 from J; bases not matched to a gene: 4. The CDR3 extends over 11 amino acids. Germline V gives CDR1 LGHNA, CDR2 YNFKEQ.

This chain links TRBV4-2 with TRBJ2-7, with 7 bases aligning to TRBD1. The TCR originated in a woman in her thirties who had recovered from COVID-19. Sequenced sample: peripheral blood. CDR3 sequence (DNA): TGTGCCAGCAGCGAAACAGGGGCGCAGTACTTC. It is translated as CASSETGAQYF.